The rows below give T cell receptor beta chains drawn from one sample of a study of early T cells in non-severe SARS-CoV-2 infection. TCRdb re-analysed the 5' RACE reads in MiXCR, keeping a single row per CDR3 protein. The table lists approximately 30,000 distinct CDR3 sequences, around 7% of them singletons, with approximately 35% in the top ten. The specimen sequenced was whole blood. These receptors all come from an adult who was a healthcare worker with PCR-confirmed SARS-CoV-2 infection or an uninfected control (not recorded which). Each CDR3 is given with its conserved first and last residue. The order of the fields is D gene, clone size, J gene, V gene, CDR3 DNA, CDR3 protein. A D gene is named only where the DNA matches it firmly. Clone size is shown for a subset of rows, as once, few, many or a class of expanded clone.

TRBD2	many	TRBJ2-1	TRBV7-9	TGTGCCAGCAGCTTAGGGACTAGCGGGGGAAACAATGAGCAGTTCTTC	CASSLGTSGGNNEQFF
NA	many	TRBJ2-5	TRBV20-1	TGCAGTGCTAGAGATCTGGACGGAGAGACCCAGTACTTC	CSARDLDGETQYF
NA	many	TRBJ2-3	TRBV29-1	TGCAGCGTTTCAACAGGGAATTGGGCAGATACGCAGTATTTT	CSVSTGNWADTQYF
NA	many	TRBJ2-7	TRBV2	TGTGCCAGCAGTGAGACCCTTTGGTACGAGCAGTACTTC	CASSETLWYEQYF
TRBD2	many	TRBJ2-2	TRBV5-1	TGCGCCAGCAGCCCAGGACTAGCGGGGATCGGGGAGCTGTTTTTT	CASSPGLAGIGELFF
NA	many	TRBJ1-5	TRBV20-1	TGCAGTGCTAGAGGACGAGGGGCCGCCGTTGGTCAGCCCCAGCATTTT	CSARGRGAAVGQPQHF
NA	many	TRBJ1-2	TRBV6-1	TGTGCCAGCAGTGTAAGCCGGCCAGGGTTTGCGGGTAACTATGGCTACACCTTC	CASSVSRPGFAGNYGYTF
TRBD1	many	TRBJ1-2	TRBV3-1	TGTGCCAGCAGCCTACAGGGGGCTAATCGGGTCTATGGCTACACCTTC	CASSLQGANRVYGYTF
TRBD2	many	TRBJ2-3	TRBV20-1	TGCAGTGCACCGTTAGCGGGAGCAGGGACAGATACGCAGTATTTT	CSAPLAGAGTDTQYF
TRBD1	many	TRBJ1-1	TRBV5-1	TGCGCCAGCAGCTTGAACGGACAGGGAGACACTGAAGCTTTCTTT	CASSLNGQGDTEAFF
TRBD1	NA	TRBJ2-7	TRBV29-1	TGCAGCGTTTCCGACAGGGGGCAGAGCGAGCAGTACTTC	CSVSDRGQSEQYF
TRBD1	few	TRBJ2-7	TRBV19	TGTGCCAGTAGTTTTGGACAGGGGGCCTTCTACGAGCAGTACTTC	CASSFGQGAFYEQYF
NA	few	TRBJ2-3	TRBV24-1	TGTGCCACCAGTGACGCCCACGATGGGAGATATGCGCAGTATTTT	CATSDAHDGRYAQYF
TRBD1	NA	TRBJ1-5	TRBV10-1	TGCGCCACCCCGGGACAGGGGCCCTATAGCAATCAGCCCCAGCATTTT	CATPGQGPYSNQPQHF
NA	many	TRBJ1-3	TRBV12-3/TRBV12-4	TGTGCCAGCAGTGCAACAGGGTACCCTGGAAACACCATATATTTT	CASSATGYPGNTIYF
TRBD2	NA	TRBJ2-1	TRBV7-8	TGTGCCAGCAGCCGGGGGCGGGGGGGCCTCAATGAGCAGTTCTTC	CASSRGRGGLNEQFF
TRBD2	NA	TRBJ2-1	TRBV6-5	TGTGCCAGCAGGACGGGAGGGACCCACAATGAGCAGTTCTTC	CASRTGGTHNEQFF
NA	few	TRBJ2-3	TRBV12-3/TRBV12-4	TGTGCCAGCACCTTGGGGCTTACTAGCACAGATACGCAGTATTTT	CASTLGLTSTDTQYF
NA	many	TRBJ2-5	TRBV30	TGTGCCTGGAGTCCCACTTTACGAGAGACCCAGTACTTC	CAWSPTLRETQYF
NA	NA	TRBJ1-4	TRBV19	TGTGCCAGTAGTATAGGCTGGGGGGGAGGAGTCAATGAAAAACTGTTTTTT	CASSIGWGGGVNEKLFF
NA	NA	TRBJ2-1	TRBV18	TGTGCCAGCTCACCTAGGAAGGGGGAGAGCTCCTACAATGAGCAGTTCTTC	CASSPRKGESSYNEQFF
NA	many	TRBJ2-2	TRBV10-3	TGTGCCATCAGTGGCCGGGACCTCCAGAACACCGGGGAGCTGTTTTTT	CAISGRDLQNTGELFF
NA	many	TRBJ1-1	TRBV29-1	TGCAGCGTGGGCTCAGCACCGACGAACACTGAAGCTTTCTTT	CSVGSAPTNTEAFF
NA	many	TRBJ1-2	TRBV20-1	TGCAGTGCTAGAGACCCAACAGGGTGGTTGCGGGGCTACACCTTC	CSARDPTGWLRGYTF
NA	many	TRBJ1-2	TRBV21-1	TGTGCCAGCAGCAAGGGGCCCTGCCACCCCAGCTCGTCTTTATTGGGACGTGGCTACACCTTC	CASSKGPCHPSSSLLGRGYTF
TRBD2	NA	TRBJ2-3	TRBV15	TGTGCCACCAGCAGAGATAAGGCCCTAGCGGGGGGCACAGATACGCAGTATTTT	CATSRDKALAGGTDTQYF
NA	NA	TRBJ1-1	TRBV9	TGTGCCAGCAGCATTGGACAGAACACTGAAGCTTTCTTT	CASSIGQNTEAFF
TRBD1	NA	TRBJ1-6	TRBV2	TGTGCCAGCAGTGAGGGGACAGAAGCACCCCTCCACTTT	CASSEGTEAPLHF
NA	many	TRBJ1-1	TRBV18	TGTGCCAGCTCCCTCGGTCAACAGGGTGCTCTCACTGAAGCTTTCTTT	CASSLGQQGALTEAFF
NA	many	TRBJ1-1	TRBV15	TGTGCCACCAGCGGACGGGGAGGGGTCTACACTGAAGCTTTCTTT	CATSGRGGVYTEAFF
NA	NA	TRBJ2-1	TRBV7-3	TGTGCCATCATATCAGCCCCCCAAAGCAATGAGCAGTTCTTC	CAIISAPQSNEQFF
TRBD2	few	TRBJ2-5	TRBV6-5	TGTGCCAGCAGTACCACCCCGGGACTAGCGGGGGATCGAGAGACCCAGTACTTC	CASSTTPGLAGDRETQYF
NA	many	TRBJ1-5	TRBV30	TGTGCCTGGGGGGGAACCAATCAGCCCCAGCATTTT	CAWGGTNQPQHF
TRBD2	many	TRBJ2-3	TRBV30	TGTGCCTGGAGTGACGGGAGGGCCGGAGATACGCAGTATTTT	CAWSDGRAGDTQYF
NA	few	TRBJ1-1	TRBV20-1	TGCAGTGCTAGAGACACCAAGAACACTGAAGCTTTCTTT	CSARDTKNTEAFF
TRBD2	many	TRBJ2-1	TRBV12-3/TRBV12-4	TGTGCCAGCAGTTACCAGGCGGGAGGGACTGAGCAGTTCTTC	CASSYQAGGTEQFF
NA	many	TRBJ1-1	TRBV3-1	TGTGCCAGCAGCTTCCTCAGGGAGGGGGTGACTGAAGCTTTCTTT	CASSFLREGVTEAFF
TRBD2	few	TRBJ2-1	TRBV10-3	TGTGCCATCAGTGGAGCCGGGACTAGCGGGGGGGCCTACAATGAGCAGTTCTTC	CAISGAGTSGGAYNEQFF
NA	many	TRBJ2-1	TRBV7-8	TGTGCCAGCAGCCGCTCGGAACCCGGAGAGCAGTTCTTC	CASSRSEPGEQFF
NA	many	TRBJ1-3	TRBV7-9	TGTGCCAGCAGCCGTGACATCTGGTCTGGAAACACCATATATTTT	CASSRDIWSGNTIYF
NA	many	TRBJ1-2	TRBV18	TGTGCCAGCTCACCATTGGGACTCTATGGCTACACCTTC	CASSPLGLYGYTF
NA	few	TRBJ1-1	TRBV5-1	TGCGCCAGCAGCTTGGTAGCAGACCTGACTGAAGCTTTCTTT	CASSLVADLTEAFF
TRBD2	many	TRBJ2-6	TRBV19	TGTGCCAGTAGTCGGACTAGCGGGAGCGGTGCCAACGTCCTGACTTTC	CASSRTSGSGANVLTF
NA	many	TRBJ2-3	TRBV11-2	TGTGCCAGCAGCTCCGGGACGGTGAGCACAGATACGCAGTATTTT	CASSSGTVSTDTQYF
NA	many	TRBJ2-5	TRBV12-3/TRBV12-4	TGTGCCAGCAGTTTTGGTAGTCAAGAGACCCAGTACTTC	CASSFGSQETQYF
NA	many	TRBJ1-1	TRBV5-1	TGCGCCAGCAGCATAGACCTGGGCTCTGAAGCTTTCTTT	CASSIDLGSEAFF
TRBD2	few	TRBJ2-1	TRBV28	TGTGCCAGCAGTTTAGGGGCTAGCGGGAGGGATGAGCAGTTCTTC	CASSLGASGRDEQFF
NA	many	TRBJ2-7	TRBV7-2	TGTGCCAGCAGCTTGGGTTATAGAGGCACCGCCTACGAGCAGTACTTC	CASSLGYRGTAYEQYF
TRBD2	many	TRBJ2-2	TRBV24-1	TGTGCCACCAGTCGGGGGAAAGCGGGAGCCGTCGGGGAGCTGTTTTTT	CATSRGKAGAVGELFF
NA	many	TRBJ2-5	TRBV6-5	TGTGCCAGCAGTCTACAGGGAAGACAGACCCAGTACTTC	CASSLQGRQTQYF
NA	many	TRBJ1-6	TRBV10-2	TGCGCCAGCAGTGAGTGGTCAGGGGTAGATAATTCACCCCTCCACTTT	CASSEWSGVDNSPLHF
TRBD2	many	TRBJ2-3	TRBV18	TGTGCCAGCTCACCAGCACTAGCGGGGGGGCGTTTCACAGATACGCAGTATTTT	CASSPALAGGRFTDTQYF
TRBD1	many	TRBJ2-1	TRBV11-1	TGTGCCAGCAGCTCCATTGCCGGGACAGTTCTTTACAATGAGCAGTTCTTC	CASSSIAGTVLYNEQFF
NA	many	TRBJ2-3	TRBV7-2	TGTGCCAGCACCCTCTTCGGGGAAAGCACAGATACGCAGTATTTT	CASTLFGESTDTQYF